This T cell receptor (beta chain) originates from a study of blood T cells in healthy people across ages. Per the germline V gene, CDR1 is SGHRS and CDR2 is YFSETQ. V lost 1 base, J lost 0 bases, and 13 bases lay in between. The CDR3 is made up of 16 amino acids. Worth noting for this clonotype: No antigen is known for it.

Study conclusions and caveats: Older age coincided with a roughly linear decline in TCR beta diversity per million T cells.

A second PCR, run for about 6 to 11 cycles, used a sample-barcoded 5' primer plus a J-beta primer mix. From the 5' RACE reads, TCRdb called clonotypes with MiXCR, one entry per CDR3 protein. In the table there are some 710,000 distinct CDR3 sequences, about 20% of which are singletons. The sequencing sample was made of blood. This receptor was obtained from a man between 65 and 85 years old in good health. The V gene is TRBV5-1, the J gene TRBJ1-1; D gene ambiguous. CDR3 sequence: CASSLREGRVNTEAFF. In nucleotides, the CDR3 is TGCGCCAGCAGCTTGCGGGAGGGCAGAGTGAACACTGAAGCTTTCTTT.